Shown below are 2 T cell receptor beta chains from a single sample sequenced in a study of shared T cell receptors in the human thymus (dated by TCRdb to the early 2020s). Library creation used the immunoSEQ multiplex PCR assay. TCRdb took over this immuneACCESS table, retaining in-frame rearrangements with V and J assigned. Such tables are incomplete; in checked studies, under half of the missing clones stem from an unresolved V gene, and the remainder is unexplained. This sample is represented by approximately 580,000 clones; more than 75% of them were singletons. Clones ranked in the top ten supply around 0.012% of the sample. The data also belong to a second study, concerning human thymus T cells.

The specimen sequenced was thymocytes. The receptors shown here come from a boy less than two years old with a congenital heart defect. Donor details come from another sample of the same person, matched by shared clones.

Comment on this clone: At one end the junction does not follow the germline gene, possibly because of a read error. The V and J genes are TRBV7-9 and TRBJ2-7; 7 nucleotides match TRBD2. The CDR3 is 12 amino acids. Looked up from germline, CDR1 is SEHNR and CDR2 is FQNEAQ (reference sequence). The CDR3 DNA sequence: TGTGCCAGCAGCTTAGGTGGCGGGAGCACACCCTTC. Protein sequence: CASSLGGGSTPF.

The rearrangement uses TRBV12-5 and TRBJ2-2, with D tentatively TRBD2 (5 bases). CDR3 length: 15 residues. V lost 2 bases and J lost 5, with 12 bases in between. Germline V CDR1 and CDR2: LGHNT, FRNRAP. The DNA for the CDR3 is TGTGCTAGTGGTTTGTGCGGGTGCGTTACCGGGGAGCTGTTTTTT. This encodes CASGLCGCVTGELFF.